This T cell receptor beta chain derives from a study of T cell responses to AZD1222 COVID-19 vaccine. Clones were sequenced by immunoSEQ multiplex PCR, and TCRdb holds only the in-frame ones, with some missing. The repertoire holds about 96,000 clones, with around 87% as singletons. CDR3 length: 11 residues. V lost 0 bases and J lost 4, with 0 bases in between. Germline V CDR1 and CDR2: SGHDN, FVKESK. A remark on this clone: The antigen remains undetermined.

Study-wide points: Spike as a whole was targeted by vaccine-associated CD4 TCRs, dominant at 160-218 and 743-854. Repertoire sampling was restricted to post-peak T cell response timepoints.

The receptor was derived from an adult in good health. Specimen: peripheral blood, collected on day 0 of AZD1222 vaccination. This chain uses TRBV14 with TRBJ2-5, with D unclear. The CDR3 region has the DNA TGTGCCAGCAGCCAAGAAGAGACCCAGTACTTC. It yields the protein CASSQEETQYF.